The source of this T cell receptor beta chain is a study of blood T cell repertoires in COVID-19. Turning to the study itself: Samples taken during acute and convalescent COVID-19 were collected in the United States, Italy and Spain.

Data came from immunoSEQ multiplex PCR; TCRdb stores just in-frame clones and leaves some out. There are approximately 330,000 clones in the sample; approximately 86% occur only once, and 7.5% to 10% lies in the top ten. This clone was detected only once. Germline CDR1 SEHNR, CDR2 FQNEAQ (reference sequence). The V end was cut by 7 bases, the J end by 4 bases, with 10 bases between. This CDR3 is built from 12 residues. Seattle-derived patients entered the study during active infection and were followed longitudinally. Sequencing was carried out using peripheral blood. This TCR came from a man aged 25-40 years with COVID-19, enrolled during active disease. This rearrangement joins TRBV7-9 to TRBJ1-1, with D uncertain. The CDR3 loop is CASTPRGTEAFF. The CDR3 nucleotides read TGTGCCAGCACCCCGCGAGGCACTGAAGCTTTCTTT.